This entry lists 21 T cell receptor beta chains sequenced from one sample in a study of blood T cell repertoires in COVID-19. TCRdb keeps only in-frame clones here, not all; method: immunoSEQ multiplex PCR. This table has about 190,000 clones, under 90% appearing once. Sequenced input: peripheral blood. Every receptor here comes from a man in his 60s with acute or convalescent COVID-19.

The CDR3 nucleotides read TGTGCCACCAGTGATGTATTCCGGGATGCGGGAAACAATGAGCAGTTCTTC. It translates to CATSDVFRDAGNNEQFF. The chain uses TRBV24-1 and TRBJ2-1, with D tentatively TRBD2 (6 bases). This CDR3 contains 17 residues. The V gene lost 3 bases and the J gene lost 5 bases, with 19 bases spanning the gap. In germline, CDR1 is KGHDR, CDR2 SFDVKD.

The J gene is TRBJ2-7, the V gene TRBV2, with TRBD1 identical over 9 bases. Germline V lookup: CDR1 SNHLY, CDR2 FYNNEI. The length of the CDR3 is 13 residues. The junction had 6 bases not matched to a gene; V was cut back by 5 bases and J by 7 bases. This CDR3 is CASSWTGVEEQYF. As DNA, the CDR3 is TGTGCCAGCAGTTGGACAGGGGTAGAAGAGCAGTACTTC.

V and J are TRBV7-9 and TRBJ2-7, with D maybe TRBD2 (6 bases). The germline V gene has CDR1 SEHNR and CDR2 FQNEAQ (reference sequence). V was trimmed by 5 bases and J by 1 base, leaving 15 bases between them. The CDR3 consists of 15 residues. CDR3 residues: CASSPLSGGSYEQYF. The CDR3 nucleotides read TGTGCCAGCAGCCCTCTTAGCGGTGGTTCCTACGAGCAGTACTTC.

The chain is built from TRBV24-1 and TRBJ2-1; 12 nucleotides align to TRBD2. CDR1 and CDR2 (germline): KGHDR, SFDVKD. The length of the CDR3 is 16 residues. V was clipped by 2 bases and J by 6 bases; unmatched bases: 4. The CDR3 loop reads CATSDSTSGSGNEQFF. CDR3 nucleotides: TGTGCCACCAGTGATTCGACTAGCGGGAGCGGCAATGAGCAGTTCTTC.

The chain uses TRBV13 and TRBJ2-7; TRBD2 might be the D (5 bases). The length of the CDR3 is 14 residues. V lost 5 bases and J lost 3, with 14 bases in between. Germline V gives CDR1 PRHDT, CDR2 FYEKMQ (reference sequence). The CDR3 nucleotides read TGTGCCAGCAGCCCGAGGGATTCGGGCTACGAGCAGTACTTC. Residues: CASSPRDSGYEQYF.

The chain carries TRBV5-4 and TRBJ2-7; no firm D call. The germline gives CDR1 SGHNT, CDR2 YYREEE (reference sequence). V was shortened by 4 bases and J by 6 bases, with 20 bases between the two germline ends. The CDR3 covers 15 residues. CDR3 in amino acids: CASSNAKEWKLEQYF. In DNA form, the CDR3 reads TGTGCCAGCAGCAATGCGAAGGAGTGGAAACTCGAGCAGTACTTC.

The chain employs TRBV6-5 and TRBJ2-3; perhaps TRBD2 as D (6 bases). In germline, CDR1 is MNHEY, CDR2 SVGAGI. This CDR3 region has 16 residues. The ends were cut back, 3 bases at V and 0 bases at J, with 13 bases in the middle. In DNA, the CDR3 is TGTGCCAGCAGTTATCTAGCCGGGGGTAGCACAGATACGCAGTATTTT. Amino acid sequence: CASSYLAGGSTDTQYF.

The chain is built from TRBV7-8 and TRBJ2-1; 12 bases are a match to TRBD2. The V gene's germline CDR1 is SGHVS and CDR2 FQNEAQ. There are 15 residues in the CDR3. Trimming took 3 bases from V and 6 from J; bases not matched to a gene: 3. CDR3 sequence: CASSFSTSGGNEQFF. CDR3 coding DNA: TGTGCCAGCAGCTTCTCGACTAGCGGGGGCAATGAGCAGTTCTTC.

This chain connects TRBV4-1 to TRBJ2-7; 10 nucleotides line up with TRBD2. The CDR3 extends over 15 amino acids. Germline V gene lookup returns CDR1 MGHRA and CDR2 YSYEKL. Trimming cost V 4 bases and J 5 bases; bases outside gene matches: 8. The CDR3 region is CASSLLPGLAHEQYF. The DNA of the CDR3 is TGCGCCAGCAGCCTCCTCCCGGGACTAGCGCACGAGCAGTACTTC.

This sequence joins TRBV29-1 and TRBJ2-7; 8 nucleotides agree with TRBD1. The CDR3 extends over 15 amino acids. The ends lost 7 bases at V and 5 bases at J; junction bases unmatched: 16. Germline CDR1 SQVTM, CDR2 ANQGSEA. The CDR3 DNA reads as TGCAGCGCGGTCTCCCCCGGCAGGGGGCCAAACGAGCAGTACTTC. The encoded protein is CSAVSPGRGPNEQYF.

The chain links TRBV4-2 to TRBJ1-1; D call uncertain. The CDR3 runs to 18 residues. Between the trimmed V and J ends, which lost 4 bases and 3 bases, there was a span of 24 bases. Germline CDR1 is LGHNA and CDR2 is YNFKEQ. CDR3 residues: CASSLVPVWATRDTEAFF. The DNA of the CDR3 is TGTGCCAGCAGCCTTGTACCTGTTTGGGCCACGAGGGACACTGAAGCTTTCTTT.

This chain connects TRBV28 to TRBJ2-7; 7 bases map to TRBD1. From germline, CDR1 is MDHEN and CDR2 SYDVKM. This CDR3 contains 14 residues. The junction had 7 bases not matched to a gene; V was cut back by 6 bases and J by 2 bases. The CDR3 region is CASSHTGDAYEQYF. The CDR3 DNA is TGTGCCAGCAGCCACACAGGGGACGCCTACGAGCAGTACTTC.

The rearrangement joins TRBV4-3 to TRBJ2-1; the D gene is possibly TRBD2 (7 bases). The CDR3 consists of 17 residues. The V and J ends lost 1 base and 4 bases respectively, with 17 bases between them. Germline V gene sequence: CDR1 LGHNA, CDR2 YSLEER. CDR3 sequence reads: CASSQGVGGLSYNEQFF. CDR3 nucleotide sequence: TGCGCCAGCAGCCAAGGCGTGGGGGGGCTCTCGTACAATGAGCAGTTCTTC.

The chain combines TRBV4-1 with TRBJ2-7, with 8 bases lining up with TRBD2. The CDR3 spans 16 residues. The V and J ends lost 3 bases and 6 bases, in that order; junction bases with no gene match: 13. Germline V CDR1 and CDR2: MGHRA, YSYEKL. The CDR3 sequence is CASSQEPGGATGEQYF. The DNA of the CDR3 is TGCGCCAGCAGCCAGGAGCCCGGGGGGGCCACAGGCGAGCAGTACTTC.

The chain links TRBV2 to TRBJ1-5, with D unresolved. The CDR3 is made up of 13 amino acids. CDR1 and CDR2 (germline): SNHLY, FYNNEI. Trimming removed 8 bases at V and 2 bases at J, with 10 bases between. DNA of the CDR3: TGTGCCAGCGCCGGGGAGCGCAATCAGCCCCAGCATTTT. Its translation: CASAGERNQPQHF.

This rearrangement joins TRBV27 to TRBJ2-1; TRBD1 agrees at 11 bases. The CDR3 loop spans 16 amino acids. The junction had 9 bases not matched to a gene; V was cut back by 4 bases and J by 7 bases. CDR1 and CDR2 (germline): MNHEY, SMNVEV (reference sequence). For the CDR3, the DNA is TGTGCCAGCAGTTCGACCCCGGGACAGGGGGTAAATGAGCAGTTCTTC. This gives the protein CASSSTPGQGVNEQFF.

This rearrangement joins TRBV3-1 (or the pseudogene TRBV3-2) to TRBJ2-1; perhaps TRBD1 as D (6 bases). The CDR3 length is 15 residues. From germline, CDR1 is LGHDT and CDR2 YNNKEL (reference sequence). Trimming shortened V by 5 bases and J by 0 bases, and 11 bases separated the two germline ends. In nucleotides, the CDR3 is TGTGCCAGCAGCTCAGGACAGCCCTCCTACAATGAGCAGTTCTTC. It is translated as CASSSGQPSYNEQFF.

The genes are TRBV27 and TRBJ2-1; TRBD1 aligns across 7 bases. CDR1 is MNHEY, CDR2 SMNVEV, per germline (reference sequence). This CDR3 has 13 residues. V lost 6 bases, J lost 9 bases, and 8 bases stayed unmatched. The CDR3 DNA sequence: TGTGCCAGCAGGACAGGGATGGTTAGTGAGCAGTTCTTC. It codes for CASRTGMVSEQFF.

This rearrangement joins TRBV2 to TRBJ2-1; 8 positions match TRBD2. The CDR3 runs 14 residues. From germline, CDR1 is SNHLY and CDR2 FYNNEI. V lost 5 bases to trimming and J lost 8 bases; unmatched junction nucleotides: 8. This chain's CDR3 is CASSPQGLGDEQFF. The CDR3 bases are TGTGCCAGCAGTCCCCAGGGACTAGGGGATGAGCAGTTCTTC.

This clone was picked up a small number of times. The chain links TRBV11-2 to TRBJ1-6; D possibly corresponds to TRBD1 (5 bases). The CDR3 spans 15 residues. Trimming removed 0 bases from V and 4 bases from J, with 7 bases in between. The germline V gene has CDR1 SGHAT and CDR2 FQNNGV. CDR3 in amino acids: CASSLERQYNSPLHF. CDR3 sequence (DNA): TGTGCCAGCAGCTTAGAAAGACAGTATAATTCACCCCTCCACTTT.

CDR3 region: CASSVIRTAANQPQHF. The CDR3 DNA follows: TGTGCCAGTAGTGTAATCAGGACAGCAGCCAATCAGCCCCAGCATTTT. J is TRBJ1-5 and V is TRBV19, with D perhaps matching TRBD1 (6 bases). Germline assignment: CDR1 LNHDA and CDR2 SQIVND (reference sequence). The CDR3 length is 16 residues. V dropped 5 bases and J dropped 3 bases, with 17 bases sitting between them.